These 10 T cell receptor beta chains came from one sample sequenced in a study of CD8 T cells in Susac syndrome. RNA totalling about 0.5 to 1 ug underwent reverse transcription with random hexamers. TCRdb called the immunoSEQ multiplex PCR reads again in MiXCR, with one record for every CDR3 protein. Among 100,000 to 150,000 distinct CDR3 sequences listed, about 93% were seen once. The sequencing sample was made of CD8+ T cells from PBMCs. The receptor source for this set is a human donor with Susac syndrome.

The CDR3: CSAREGWGSLGYTF. Here the CDR3 DNA reads TGCAGTGCTAGAGAAGGGTGGGGGTCTCTTGGCTACACCTTC. The V and J genes are TRBV20-1 and TRBJ1-2, with a weak D call TRBD1 (5 bases). Germline lookup yields CDR1 DFQATT and CDR2 SNEGSKA (reference sequence). This CDR3 has 14 amino acids. The germline V and J ends were trimmed by 0 bases and 7 bases, with 15 bases remaining between them.

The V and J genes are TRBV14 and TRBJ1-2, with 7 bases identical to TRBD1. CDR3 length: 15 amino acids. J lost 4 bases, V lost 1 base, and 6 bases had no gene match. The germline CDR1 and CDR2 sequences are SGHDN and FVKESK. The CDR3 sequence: CASSQARQGSYGYTF. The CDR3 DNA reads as TGTGCCAGCAGCCAAGCTCGACAGGGTAGCTATGGCTACACCTTC.

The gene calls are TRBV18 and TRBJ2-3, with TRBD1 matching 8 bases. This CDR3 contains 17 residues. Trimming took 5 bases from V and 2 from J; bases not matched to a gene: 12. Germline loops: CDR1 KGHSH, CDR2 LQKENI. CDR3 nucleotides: TGTGCCAGCTCAGCCAGGGGGCGTCCTAAGAACACAGATACGCAGTATTTT. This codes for CASSARGRPKNTDTQYF.

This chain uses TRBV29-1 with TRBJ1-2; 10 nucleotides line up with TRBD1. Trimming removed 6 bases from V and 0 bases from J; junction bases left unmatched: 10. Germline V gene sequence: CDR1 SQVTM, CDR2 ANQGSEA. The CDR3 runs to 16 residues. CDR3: CSVAGTGDFSNYGYTF. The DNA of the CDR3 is TGCAGCGTAGCCGGGACAGGGGACTTCTCTAACTATGGCTACACCTTC.

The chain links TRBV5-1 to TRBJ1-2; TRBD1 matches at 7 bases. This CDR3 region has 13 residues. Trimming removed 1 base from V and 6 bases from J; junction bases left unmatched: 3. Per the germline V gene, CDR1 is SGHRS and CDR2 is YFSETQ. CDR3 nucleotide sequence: TGCGCCAGCAGCTTGACAGGGGCGGATGGCTACACCTTC. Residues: CASSLTGADGYTF.

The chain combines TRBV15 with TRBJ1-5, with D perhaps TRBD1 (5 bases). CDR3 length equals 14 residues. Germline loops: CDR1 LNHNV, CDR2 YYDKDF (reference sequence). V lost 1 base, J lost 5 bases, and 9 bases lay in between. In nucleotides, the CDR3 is TGTGCCACCAGCAGAGGAGGGGAAGATCAGCCCCAGCATTTT. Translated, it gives CATSRGGEDQPQHF.

The CDR3, as DNA: TGTGCCAGCAGCTCGCCGCCCTACAATGAGCAGTTCTTC. As protein: CASSSPPYNEQFF. The rearrangement joins TRBV7-2 to TRBJ2-1, with no clear D. The CDR3 sequence is 13 residues long. The V gene's germline CDR1 is SGHTA and CDR2 FQGNSA. Deletions cut 4 bases from V and 2 bases from J, with 6 bases between.

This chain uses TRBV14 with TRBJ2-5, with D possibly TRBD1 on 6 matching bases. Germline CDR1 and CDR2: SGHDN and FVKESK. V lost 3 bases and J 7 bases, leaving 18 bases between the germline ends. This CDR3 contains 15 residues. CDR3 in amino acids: CASSHRDITPGTQYF. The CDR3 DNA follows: TGTGCCAGCAGCCACCGGGACATCACCCCCGGGACCCAGTACTTC.

CDR3 loop: CASRRGQGYDTQYF. CDR3 coding DNA: TGTGCCAGCAGGAGGGGGCAGGGATATGATACGCAGTATTTT. The V call is TRBV2, the J call TRBJ2-3, with 7 bases aligning to TRBD1. J was trimmed by 6 bases and V by 6 bases; bases with no gene match: 9. Germline V lookup: CDR1 SNHLY, CDR2 FYNNEI. The CDR3 covers 14 residues.

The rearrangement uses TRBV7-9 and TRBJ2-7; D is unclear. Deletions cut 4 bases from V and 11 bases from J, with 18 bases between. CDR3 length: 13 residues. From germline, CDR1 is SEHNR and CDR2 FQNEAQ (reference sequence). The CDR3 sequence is CASSSLTIDSEYF. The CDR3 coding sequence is TGTGCCAGCAGCTCCCTAACGATCGACTCGGAGTACTTC.